What follows are 9 T cell receptor beta chains derived from one specimen sequenced in a study of identical twins. MiXCR, run by TCRdb on the 5' RACE reads, gives a single entry per CDR3 protein. Of under 250,000 distinct CDR3 sequences in the sample, about a tenth were seen once. Sequencing input: memory (CD45RO+) T cells sorted from blood. The receptors come from a young woman in good health.

The V and J genes are TRBV9 and TRBJ2-7; D unresolved. CDR1 SGDLS and CDR2 YYNGEE come from the germline V gene. V shed 1 base and J shed 2 bases, with 13 bases lying between them. This CDR3 is 15 amino acids long. The CDR3 here is CASSVSVIGTYEQYF. CDR3 nucleotide sequence: TGTGCCAGCAGCGTATCGGTTATAGGGACCTACGAGCAGTACTTC.

This clonotype was counted ten times or more. J is TRBJ2-7 and V is TRBV5-1; D gene uncertain. The V gene's germline CDR1 is SGHRS and CDR2 YFSETQ. V lost 2 bases and J 0 bases, leaving 12 bases between the germline ends. This CDR3 comprises 15 residues. The DNA of the CDR3 is TGCGCCAGCAGCTTACGCACCGGGCTCTCCTACGAGCAGTACTTC. Its translation: CASSLRTGLSYEQYF.

This rearrangement joins TRBV9 to TRBJ2-3; D not resolved. The V end was cut by 1 base, the J end by 9 bases, with 9 bases between. Germline CDR1 and CDR2: SGDLS and YYNGEE. CDR3 length: 12 amino acids. The CDR3, as DNA: TGTGCCAGCAGCGTAAGTGGGGTCACGCAGTATTTT. Protein sequence: CASSVSGVTQYF. Supplemented by reference TRBV9 and TRBJ2-3, the full variable domain reads DSGVTQTPKHLITATGQRVTLRCSPRSGDLSVYWYQQSLDQGLQFLIQYYNGEERAKGNILERFSAQQFPDLHSELNLSSLELGDSALYFCASSVSGVTQYFGPGTRLTVL.

There are a few counts of this clonotype. The chain employs TRBV7-9 and TRBJ1-1; 8 positions match TRBD1. CDR3 length equals 17 residues. CDR1 SEHNR and CDR2 FQNEAQ come from the germline V gene (reference sequence). V lost 5 bases to trimming and J lost 0 bases; unmatched junction nucleotides: 11. CDR3 sequence reads: CASSPWEGQGMNTEAFF. As DNA, the CDR3 is TGTGCCAGCAGCCCTTGGGAAGGACAGGGAATGAACACTGAAGCTTTCTTT.

The V gene is TRBV5-1, the J gene TRBJ2-2; D unclear. Per germline, CDR1 SGHRS and CDR2 YFSETQ. V was cut by 0 bases and J by 0 bases, with 12 bases left in between. The CDR3 sequence is 17 residues long. The CDR3 DNA is TGCGCCAGCAGCTTGGCCGGCGGAGCCTCGAACACCGGGGAGCTGTTTTTT. Its translation: CASSLAGGASNTGELFF.

Comments on this clonotype: A much larger clonotype is one base distant, so this may be a read error. This chain connects TRBV3-1 to TRBJ2-3; TRBD2 aligns across 8 bases. The CDR3 covers 15 residues. CDR1 is LGHDT, CDR2 YNNKEL, per germline (reference sequence). The CDR3 protein is CARSLSGGSTDTQYF. The CDR3 bases are TGTGCCAGAAGCCTAAGCGGGGGTAGCACAGATACGCAGTATTTT.

Turning to this clonotype: This may be a read error: a much more frequent sequence differs by one nucleotide. This chain joins TRBV5-1 and TRBJ2-2, with 12 bases identical to TRBD2. V was clipped by 2 bases and J by 3 bases; unmatched bases: 2. CDR3 size: 16 residues. The germline V gene encodes CDR1 SGHRS and CDR2 YFSETQ. Here the CDR3 DNA reads TGCGCCAGCAGCTTACGGACTAGCGGGGACACCGGGGAGCTGTTTTTT. It encodes CASSLRTSGDTGELFF.

This clonotype was counted between two and nine times. This chain links TRBV5-5 with TRBJ1-4, with D unresolved. The CDR3 is 15 residues long. Germline assignment: CDR1 SGHKS and CDR2 YYEKEE (reference sequence). Trimming took 5 bases from V and 0 from J, leaving 11 bases between them. The CDR3 DNA reads as TGTGCCAGCAGTTTCCGGCCGGCAACTAATGAAAAACTGTTTTTT. Protein: CASSFRPATNEKLFF. Complete variable domain (other parts from reference TRBV5-5 and TRBJ1-4): DAGVTQSPTHLIKTRGQQVTLRCSPISGHKSVSWYQQVLGQGPQFIFQYYEKEERGRGNFPDRFSARQFPNYSSELNVNALLLGDSALYLCASSFRPATNEKLFFGSGTQLSVL.

This clonotype has just a few counts. V gene TRBV3-1 combines with J gene TRBJ1-2; no clear D gene. CDR1 and CDR2 (germline): LGHDT, YNNKEL (reference sequence). The CDR3 runs to 11 residues. The V gene lost 2 bases and the J gene lost 4 bases, with 2 bases spanning the gap. The CDR3 region is CASSQIYGYTF. CDR3 bases: TGTGCCAGCAGCCAAATCTATGGCTACACCTTC.